The next 9 T cell receptor beta chains were all read from a single sample in a study of blood T cell repertoires in COVID-19. Sequencing was performed with immunoSEQ multiplex PCR; in TCRdb, only in-frame clones are kept and a portion is missing. The sample has approximately 270,000 clones, 85% to 90% seen once. Sample: PBMCs or T cells enriched from blood (not recorded which). Receptors were obtained from an older woman who had recovered from COVID-19.

V and J are TRBV5-5 and TRBJ1-6, with D tentatively TRBD1 (6 bases). The germline CDR1 and CDR2 sequences are SGHKS and YYEKEE (reference sequence). The CDR3 consists of 16 residues. The ends were cut back, 4 bases at V and 4 bases at J, with 15 bases in the middle. The CDR3 loop is CASSRTQGSYNSPLHF. In nucleotides, the CDR3 is TGTGCCAGCAGCCGCACCCAGGGGTCTTATAATTCACCCCTCCACTTT.

This rearrangement joins TRBV10-1 to TRBJ1-4; 8 nucleotides agree with TRBD1. CDR3 length equals 14 residues. Germline V gene sequence: CDR1 WNHNN, CDR2 SYGVQD (reference sequence). The J segment lost 3 bases and the V segment lost 6 bases, leaving 3 bases of the junction unmatched. The CDR3 DNA follows: TGCGCCAGCAGCACAGGGGGATCTAATGAAAAACTGTTTTTT. Its protein is CASSTGGSNEKLFF.

This clone has only one observation. V usage is TRBV5-1 and J usage is TRBJ1-6; possible D gene TRBD1, 5 bases. The CDR3 has 15 residues. V dropped 1 base and J dropped 9 bases, with 14 bases sitting between them. CDR1 and CDR2 from the germline V gene are SGHRS and YFSETQ. For the CDR3, the DNA is TGCGCCAGCAGCTTGACCTCGGGGGAAGGTTCACCCCTCCACTTT. It translates to CASSLTSGEGSPLHF. Full variable domain (missing parts from reference TRBV5-1 and TRBJ1-6): KAGVTQTPRYLIKTRGQQVTLSCSPISGHRSVSWYQQTPGQGLQFLFEYFSETQRNKGNFPGRFSGRQFSNSRSEMNVSTLELGDSALYLCASSLTSGEGSPLHFGNGTRLTVT.

The gene calls are TRBV5-1 and TRBJ2-5; 8 bases map to TRBD2. With 1 base clipped from V and 5 bases from J, the junction kept 10 bases outside the gene matches. The CDR3 consists of 16 residues. Germline V gives CDR1 SGHRS, CDR2 YFSETQ. In nucleotides, the CDR3 is TGCGCCAGCAGCTTGAGCCCCGGGATAGCGGGGGAGACCCAGTACTTC. This codes for CASSLSPGIAGETQYF.

V is TRBV4-1 and J is TRBJ2-2; D uncertain. CDR1 and CDR2 (germline): MGHRA, YSYEKL. The CDR3 length is 14 residues. V lost 5 bases to trimming and J lost 1 base, with 8 bases between them. CDR3 sequence: CASSSLLNTGELFF. The CDR3, as DNA: TGCGCCAGCAGCTCTCTATTGAACACCGGGGAGCTGTTTTTT.

V is TRBV30 and J is TRBJ2-7, with 12 bases matching TRBD1. This CDR3 is 15 amino acids long. From germline, CDR1 is GTSNPN and CDR2 SVGIG (reference sequence). After removal of 5 bases from V and 6 bases from J, the junction contained 11 bases not matched to a gene. The CDR3 region has the DNA TGTGCCTGGGCAGCTCCGGGACAGGGGGCCGTCGAGCAGTACTTC. It is translated as CAWAAPGQGAVEQYF.

This rearrangement joins TRBV5-1 to TRBJ2-2; tentative D call: TRBD1 (6 bases). The germline gives CDR1 SGHRS, CDR2 YFSETQ. V lost 0 bases to trimming and J lost 9 bases, with 15 bases between them. This CDR3 comprises 15 residues. The CDR3 spells CASSLDREVGRELFF. In nucleotides, the CDR3 is TGCGCCAGCAGCTTGGACAGGGAAGTGGGGCGGGAGCTGTTTTTT.

The CDR3 nucleotides read TGTGCCACCAGCAGAAACAGGGATTCATCACCCCTCCACTTT. This translates into CATSRNRDSSPLHF. The genes are TRBV15 and TRBJ1-6; tentatively, D is TRBD1 (6 bases). Germline V CDR1 and CDR2: LNHNV, YYDKDF (reference sequence). V was shortened by 2 bases and J by 10 bases, with 12 bases between the two germline ends. This CDR3 has 14 amino acids.

The CDR3 bases are TGTGCCAGCCCTCGACAGGGTGAAATGAACACTGAAGCTTTCTTT. Its translation: CASPRQGEMNTEAFF. The chain is built from TRBV21-1 and TRBJ1-1; the table's D call TRBD1 went unverified against the DNA. TRBV21-1 is marked as a pseudogene. There are 15 residues in the CDR3.